These 26 T cell receptor beta chains share one sample of origin, sequenced in a study of T-cell memory formation after mild COVID-19. TCRdb reanalysed the 5' RACE reads using MiXCR and keeps one entry per CDR3 protein. The repertoire has about 160,000 distinct CDR3 sequences, roughly 30% of them found once; the top ten carry around 11%. Sequenced: PBMCs or a T cell subset sorted from them (not recorded which). These receptors were collected from an adult woman who had mild COVID-19 (a few samples of this study predate the infection). Cell type and time point are not known.

This clonotype was seen a few times. The chain has TRBV7-8 and TRBJ2-1, with unresolved D. This CDR3 region has 16 residues. Deletions cut 2 bases from V and 0 bases from J, with 11 bases between. CDR1 is SGHVS, CDR2 FQNEAQ, per germline. CDR3 sequence: CASSLFHRSSYNEQFF. The CDR3 DNA reads as TGTGCCAGCAGCTTATTTCACCGTAGCTCCTACAATGAGCAGTTCTTC.

This clonotype was seen a handful of times. The V call is TRBV7-3, the J call TRBJ2-7, with a possible D match to TRBD2 (6 bases). Trimming took 6 bases from V and 5 from J, leaving 11 bases between them. The CDR3 consists of 12 residues. CDR1 and CDR2 from the germline V gene are SGHTA and FQGTGA. DNA of the CDR3: TGTGCCAGCAGTACTGGGGGGAACGAGCAGTACTTC. Translated: CASSTGGNEQYF.

This clonotype has more than one count but fewer than ten. CDR3 residues: CASSLRKGGSDGYTF. DNA of the CDR3: TGTGCCAGCAGTTTAAGGAAGGGGGGATCGGATGGCTACACCTTC. The rearrangement joins TRBV12-3 or TRBV12-4 to TRBJ1-2; perhaps TRBD1 as D (6 bases). The CDR3 length is 15 residues. Deletions cut 2 bases from V and 6 bases from J, with 16 bases between.

This clonotype was observed a few times. The V and J genes are TRBV15 and TRBJ2-3, with D perhaps matching TRBD2 (5 bases). Germline assignment: CDR1 LNHNV and CDR2 YYDKDF (reference sequence). V lost 3 bases to trimming and J lost 0 bases, with 10 bases between them. CDR3 length: 15 amino acids. CDR3 sequence (DNA): TGTGCCACCAGCAGTCATCGGGGTAGCACAGATACGCAGTATTTT. Encoded protein: CATSSHRGSTDTQYF.

This clonotype was counted between two and nine times. J is TRBJ2-5 and V is TRBV5-1, with 10 bases fitting TRBD2. V shed 2 bases, J shed 5 bases, and the junction held 9 bases outside the gene matches. Germline V gives CDR1 SGHRS, CDR2 YFSETQ. This CDR3 is built from 16 residues. The CDR3 bases are TGCGCCAGCAGCTTTCTAGCGGGAGTTGTAGCGGAGACCCAGTACTTC. As protein: CASSFLAGVVAETQYF.

This clonotype was observed a few times. J is TRBJ2-1 and V is TRBV9, with 11 bases aligning to TRBD2. Germline V CDR1 and CDR2: SGDLS, YYNGEE. This CDR3 is 16 amino acids long. V gave up 0 bases and J gave up 9 bases; unmatched junction bases: 8. In DNA form, the CDR3 reads TGTGCCAGCAGCGTAGTTGGTAGCGGGGGGGCCACTGAGCAGTTCTTC. Translation gives CASSVVGSGGATEQFF.

J is TRBJ2-1 and V is TRBV7-2; 15 bases fit TRBD2. CDR1 is SGHTA, CDR2 FQGNSA, per germline. V was pared by 5 bases and J by 4 bases, with 12 bases of the junction left unmatched. CDR3 size: 19 residues. In nucleotides, the CDR3 is TGTGCCAGCAGCCCGGCAAGGACTAGCGGGAGGGATTCGTACAATGAGCAGTTCTTC. Its protein product is CASSPARTSGRDSYNEQFF.

This clonotype was recorded a few times. J is TRBJ2-3 and V is TRBV20-1, with 16 nucleotides matching TRBD2. Germline-derived CDR1 and CDR2 are DFQATT and SNEGSKA (reference sequence). The CDR3 contains 16 residues. V shed 5 bases, J shed 3 bases, and the junction held 5 bases outside the gene matches. The CDR3 DNA reads as TGCAGTGCTCCGGGACTAGCGGGGGGGCGAACAGATACGCAGTATTTT. As protein: CSAPGLAGGRTDTQYF.

There are a few counts of this clonotype. The V call is TRBV6-1, the J call TRBJ1-2, with D unresolved. Germline loops: CDR1 MNHNS, CDR2 SASEGT. V was trimmed by 7 bases and J by 2 bases, leaving 20 bases between them. This CDR3 has 16 amino acids. DNA of the CDR3: TGTGCCAGCACCCTGCTTTCAGAGCCCATCAACTATGGCTACACCTTC. The encoded protein is CASTLLSEPINYGYTF.

This clonotype was counted between two and nine times. The chain is built from TRBV24-1 and TRBJ2-1, with D possibly TRBD1 on 5 matching bases. CDR1 is KGHDR, CDR2 SFDVKD, per germline. V lost 4 bases and J 0 bases, leaving 15 bases between the germline ends. CDR3 length: 17 amino acids. In nucleotides, the CDR3 is TGTGCCACCAGTGACCACCTAAGGGGAAGCTCCTACAATGAGCAGTTCTTC. It yields the protein CATSDHLRGSSYNEQFF.

The chain employs TRBV9 and TRBJ1-5; possibly TRBD1 for D (5 bases). Trimming removed 0 bases from V and 4 bases from J, with 8 bases in between. Germline V gene lookup returns CDR1 SGDLS and CDR2 YYNGEE. This CDR3 region has 14 residues. The CDR3 nucleotides are TGTGCCAGCAGCGTAGGACAGTTGAATCAGCCCCAGCATTTT. Encoded protein: CASSVGQLNQPQHF.

This clonotype was detected a few times. The chain combines TRBV7-8 with TRBJ2-2; TRBD2 matches at 8 bases. J gave up 1 base and V 1 base, and 11 bases lay outside the gene matches. The germline V gene has CDR1 SGHVS and CDR2 FQNEAQ. The CDR3 runs to 19 residues. The CDR3 loop is CASSLGGAGGPKNTGELFF. The CDR3 bases are TGTGCCAGCAGCTTAGGCGGGGCGGGAGGACCTAAGAACACCGGGGAGCTGTTTTTT. The full variable domain, completed using reference TRBV7-8 and TRBJ2-2, is GAGVSQSPRYKVAKRGQDVALRCDPISGHVSLFWYQQALGQGPEFLTYFQNEAQLDKSGLPSDRFFAERPEGSVSTLKIQRTQQEDSAVYLCASSLGGAGGPKNTGELFFGEGSRLTVL.

This clonotype was counted a few times. The chain links TRBV18 to TRBJ2-7; possibly TRBD1 or TRBD2 for D (5 bases each). Per the germline V gene, CDR1 is KGHSH and CDR2 is LQKENI. The CDR3 runs 14 residues. With 5 bases removed from V and 3 bases from J, the gap between germline ends came to 14 bases. This chain's CDR3 is CASSFPGRNYEQYF. The CDR3 bases are TGTGCCAGCTCATTTCCGGGACGGAACTACGAGCAGTACTTC. Complete variable domain (other parts from reference TRBV18 and TRBJ2-7): NAGVMQNPRHLVRRRGQEARLRCSPMKGHSHVYWYRQLPEEGLKFMVYLQKENIIDESGMPKERFSAEFPKEGPSILRIQQVVRGDSAAYFCASSFPGRNYEQYFGPGTRLTVT.

This clonotype was observed a handful of times. The rearrangement links TRBV2 to TRBJ2-5, with D unclear. Between the trimmed V and J ends, which lost 7 bases and 0 bases, there was a span of 3 bases. Looked up from germline, CDR1 is SNHLY and CDR2 is FYNNEI. This CDR3 spans 11 amino acids. This CDR3 is CASTDQETQYF. In DNA form, the CDR3 reads TGTGCCAGCACCGACCAAGAGACCCAGTACTTC.

The CDR3 loop reads CASTSGSTGELFF. Here the CDR3 DNA reads TGCGCCAGCACCTCAGGGTCGACCGGGGAGCTGTTTTTT. This chain joins TRBV5-1 and TRBJ2-2, with a weak D call TRBD1 (5 bases). The germline gives CDR1 SGHRS, CDR2 YFSETQ. This CDR3 has 13 residues. Trimming shortened V by 6 bases and J by 5 bases, and 11 bases separated the two germline ends.

This chain connects TRBV19 to TRBJ2-3, with D perhaps matching TRBD1 or TRBD2 (5 bases each). Germline CDR1 and CDR2: LNHDA and SQIVND (reference sequence). The CDR3 contains 14 residues. V was trimmed by 3 bases and J by 6 bases, leaving 13 bases between them. CDR3 in DNA: TGTGCCAGTAGTATCAGCGGACAAGGGGATACGCAGTATTTT. This gives the protein CASSISGQGDTQYF.

The table lists this clonotype with many counts. V and J are TRBV7-2 and TRBJ2-6, with 7 positions matching TRBD1. The CDR3 has 15 residues. After removal of 4 bases from V and 0 bases from J, the junction contained 0 bases not matched to a gene. Per germline, CDR1 SGHTA and CDR2 FQGNSA. The CDR3 DNA reads TGTGCCAGCAGCTCAGGGGGCTCTGGGGCCAACGTCCTGACTTTC. The encoded protein is CASSSGGSGANVLTF.

The gene calls are TRBV7-6 and TRBJ2-2, with D hard to call. With 0 bases removed from V and 7 bases from J, the gap between germline ends came to 6 bases. Germline CDR1 SGHVS, CDR2 FNYEAQ. The CDR3 extends over 13 amino acids. CDR3 in DNA: TGTGCCAGCAGCTTAGCCGGAGACGGGGAGCTGTTTTTT. Translation: CASSLAGDGELFF.

The V gene is TRBV7-3, the J gene TRBJ2-3, with 15 bases that match TRBD2. V dropped 6 bases and J dropped 3; count of bases not matched to a gene: 1. CDR3 length: 15 amino acids. Germline V lookup: CDR1 SGHTA, CDR2 FQGTGA. The CDR3 reads CASSGTSGRTDTQYF. In nucleotides, the CDR3 is TGTGCCAGCAGTGGGACTAGCGGGAGGACAGATACGCAGTATTTT.

The rearrangement uses TRBV5-1 and TRBJ2-5; either TRBD1 or TRBD2 may fit D (5 bases each). Germline CDR1 is SGHRS and CDR2 is YFSETQ. This CDR3 has 15 residues. V lost 2 bases and J lost 2, with 13 bases in between. The CDR3 bases are TGCGCCAGCAGCTTAGTGCCAGGGACGCAAGAGACCCAGTACTTC. Its protein product is CASSLVPGTQETQYF.

This chain joins TRBV5-1 and TRBJ1-1; possible D gene TRBD1, 5 bases. V gave up 0 bases and J gave up 4 bases, with 13 bases separating them. This CDR3 spans 15 amino acids. CDR1 SGHRS and CDR2 YFSETQ come from the germline V gene. The CDR3: CASSLEDPGRTEAFF. The DNA for the CDR3 is TGCGCCAGCAGCTTGGAGGACCCGGGACGCACTGAAGCTTTCTTT.

There are a few counts of this clonotype. The chain is built from TRBV7-2 and TRBJ2-3, with 7 bases fitting TRBD2. The CDR3 is 14 residues long. CDR1 is SGHTA and CDR2 is FQGNSA in the germline V gene. The trim removed 1 base at V and 3 bases at J, leaving 1 base unmatched. For the CDR3, the DNA is TGTGCCAGCAGCTTAGGCGGGAGAACAGATACGCAGTATTTT. Encoded protein: CASSLGGRTDTQYF.

The chain carries TRBV18 and TRBJ1-1; D is unclear. Trimming cost V 1 base and J 8 bases, with 8 bases left between them. CDR3 size: 12 residues. Germline V CDR1 and CDR2: KGHSH, LQKENI. CDR3 in amino acids: CASSPRREEAFF. The CDR3 region has the DNA TGTGCCAGCTCACCACGACGGGAAGAAGCTTTCTTT.

The genes are TRBV5-1 and TRBJ2-7; D may match TRBD1 or TRBD2 (5 bases each). V dropped 1 base and J dropped 2 bases, with 16 bases sitting between them. The CDR3 spans 16 residues. Germline V gene data show CDR1 as SGHRS and CDR2 as YFSETQ. The DNA for the CDR3 is TGCGCCAGCAGCTTGATGGGGGTCAGCCAGACCTACGAGCAGTACTTC. It specifies CASSLMGVSQTYEQYF.

This clonotype was counted only a few times. The chain carries TRBV6-5 and TRBJ2-7, with TRBD2 matching over 11 bases. V lost 10 bases to trimming and J lost 4 bases; unmatched junction nucleotides: 6. Per the germline V gene, CDR1 is MNHEY and CDR2 is SVGAGI. The CDR3 has 13 residues. CDR3 DNA sequence: TGTGCCACCCTAGCGGGAGGTGCTTACGAGCAGTACTTC. Translated: CATLAGGAYEQYF.

This clonotype has only a few counts. The chain joins TRBV7-2 to TRBJ2-7; 11 bases line up with TRBD1. CDR1 and CDR2 from the germline V gene are SGHTA and FQGNSA. The CDR3 runs to 14 residues. V trimming: 5 bases; J trimming: 6 bases; junction bases outside the gene matches: 6. The CDR3 spells CASSPGTGGIEQYF. In DNA, the CDR3 is TGTGCCAGCAGCCCCGGGACAGGGGGTATCGAGCAGTACTTC. Based on the CDR3 plus reference TRBV7-2 and TRBJ2-7, the full variable domain is GAGVSQSPSNKVTEKGKDVELRCDPISGHTALYWYRQSLGQGLEFLIYFQGNSAPDKSGLPSDRFSAERTGGSVSTLTIQRTQQEDSAVYLCASSPGTGGIEQYFGPGTRLTVT.